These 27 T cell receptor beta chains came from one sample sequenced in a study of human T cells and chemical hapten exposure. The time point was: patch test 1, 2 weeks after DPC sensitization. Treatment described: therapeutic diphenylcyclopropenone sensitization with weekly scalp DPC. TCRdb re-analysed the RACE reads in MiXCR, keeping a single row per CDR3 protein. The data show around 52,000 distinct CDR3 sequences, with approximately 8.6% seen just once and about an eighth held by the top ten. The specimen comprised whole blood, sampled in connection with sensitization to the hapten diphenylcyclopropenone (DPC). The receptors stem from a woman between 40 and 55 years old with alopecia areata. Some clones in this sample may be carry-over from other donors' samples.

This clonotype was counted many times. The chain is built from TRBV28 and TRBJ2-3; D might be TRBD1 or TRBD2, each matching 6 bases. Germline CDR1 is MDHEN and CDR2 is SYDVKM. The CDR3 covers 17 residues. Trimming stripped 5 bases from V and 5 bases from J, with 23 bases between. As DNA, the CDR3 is TGTGCCAGCAGTACATATACGCGGTGGGGGGCAGGAGATACGCAGTATTTT. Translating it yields CASSTYTRWGAGDTQYF.

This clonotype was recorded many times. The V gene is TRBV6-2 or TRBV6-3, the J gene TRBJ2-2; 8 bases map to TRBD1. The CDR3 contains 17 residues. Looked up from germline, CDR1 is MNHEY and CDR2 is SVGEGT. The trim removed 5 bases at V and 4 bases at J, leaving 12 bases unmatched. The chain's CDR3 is CASSATSGTGITGELFF. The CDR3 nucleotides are TGTGCCAGCAGTGCGACATCCGGGACAGGAATCACCGGGGAGCTGTTTTTT.

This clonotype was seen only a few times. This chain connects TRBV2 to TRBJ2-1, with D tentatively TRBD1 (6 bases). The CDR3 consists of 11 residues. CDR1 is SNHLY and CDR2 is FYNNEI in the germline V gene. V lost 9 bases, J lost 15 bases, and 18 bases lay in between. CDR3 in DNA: TGTGCCAGAAAAGCAGGGGCCCTCTGGTTCTTC. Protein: CARKAGALWFF.

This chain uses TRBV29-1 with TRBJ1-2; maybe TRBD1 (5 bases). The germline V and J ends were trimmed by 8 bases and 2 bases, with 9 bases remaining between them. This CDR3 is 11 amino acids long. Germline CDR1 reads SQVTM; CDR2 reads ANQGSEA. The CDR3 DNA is TGCAGCTTCAGGGTGAACTATGGCTACACCTTC. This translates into CSFRVNYGYTF.

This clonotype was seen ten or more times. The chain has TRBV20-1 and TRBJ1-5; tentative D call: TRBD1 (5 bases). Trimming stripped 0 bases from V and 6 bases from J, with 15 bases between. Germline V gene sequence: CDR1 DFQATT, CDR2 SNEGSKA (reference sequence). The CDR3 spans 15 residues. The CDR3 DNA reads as TGCAGTGCTAGAGATGCCAGGGCGGGGGGTCAGCCCCAGCATTTT. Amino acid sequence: CSARDARAGGQPQHF.

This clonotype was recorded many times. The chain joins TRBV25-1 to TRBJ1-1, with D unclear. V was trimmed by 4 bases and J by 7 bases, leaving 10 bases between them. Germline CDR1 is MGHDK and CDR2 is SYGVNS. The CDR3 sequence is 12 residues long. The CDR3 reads CASSAGVGEAFF. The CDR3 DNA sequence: TGTGCCAGCAGTGCTGGGGTGGGTGAAGCTTTCTTT.

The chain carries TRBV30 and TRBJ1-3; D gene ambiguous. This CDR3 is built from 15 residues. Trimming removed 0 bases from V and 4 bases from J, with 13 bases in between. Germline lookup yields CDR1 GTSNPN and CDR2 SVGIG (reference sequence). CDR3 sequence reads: CAWSVRGSKGNTIYF. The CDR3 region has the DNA TGTGCCTGGAGTGTACGCGGATCGAAGGGAAACACCATATATTTT.

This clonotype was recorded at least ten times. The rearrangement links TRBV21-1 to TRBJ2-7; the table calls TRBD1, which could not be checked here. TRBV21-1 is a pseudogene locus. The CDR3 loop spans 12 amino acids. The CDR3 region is CASSTRVHEQYF. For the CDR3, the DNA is TGTGCCAGCAGCACCAGGGTCCACGAGCAGTACTTC.

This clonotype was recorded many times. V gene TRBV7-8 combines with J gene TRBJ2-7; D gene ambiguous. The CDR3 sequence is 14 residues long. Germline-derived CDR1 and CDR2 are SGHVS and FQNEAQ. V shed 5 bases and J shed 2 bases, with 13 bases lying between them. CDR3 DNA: TGTGCCAGCAGCCTTCTGATGGGGACCTACGAGCAGTACTTC. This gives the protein CASSLLMGTYEQYF.

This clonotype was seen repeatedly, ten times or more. CDR3 coding DNA: TGTGCCAGCAGCTTAGAACCAGGGGAAGGCACAGATACGCAGTATTTT. Its translation is CASSLEPGEGTDTQYF. The chain employs TRBV7-9 and TRBJ2-3; possibly TRBD1 for D (6 bases). The germline V gene encodes CDR1 SEHNR and CDR2 FQNEAQ (reference sequence). There are 16 residues in the CDR3. V lost 1 base to trimming and J lost 1 base, with 12 bases between them.

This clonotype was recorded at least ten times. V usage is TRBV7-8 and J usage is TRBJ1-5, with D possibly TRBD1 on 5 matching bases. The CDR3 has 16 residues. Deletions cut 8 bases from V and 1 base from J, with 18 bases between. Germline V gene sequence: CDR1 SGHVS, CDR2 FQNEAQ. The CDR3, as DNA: TGTGCCAGCCGGCGGGGTAGAGGGGAAAGCAATCAGCCCCAGCATTTT. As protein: CASRRGRGESNQPQHF.

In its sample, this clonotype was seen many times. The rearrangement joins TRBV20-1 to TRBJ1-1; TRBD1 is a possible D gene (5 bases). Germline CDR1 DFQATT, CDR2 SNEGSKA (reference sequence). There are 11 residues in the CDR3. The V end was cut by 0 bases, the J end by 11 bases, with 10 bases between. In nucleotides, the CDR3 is TGCAGTGCTAGAGACCCCGAGGGGGCTTTCTTT. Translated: CSARDPEGAFF.

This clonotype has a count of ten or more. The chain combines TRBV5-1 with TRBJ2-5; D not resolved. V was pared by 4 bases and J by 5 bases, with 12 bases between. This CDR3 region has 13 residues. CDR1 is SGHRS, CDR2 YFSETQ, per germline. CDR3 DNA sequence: TGCGCCAGCAGCGACGAACTTGGGGAGACCCAGTACTTC. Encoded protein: CASSDELGETQYF.

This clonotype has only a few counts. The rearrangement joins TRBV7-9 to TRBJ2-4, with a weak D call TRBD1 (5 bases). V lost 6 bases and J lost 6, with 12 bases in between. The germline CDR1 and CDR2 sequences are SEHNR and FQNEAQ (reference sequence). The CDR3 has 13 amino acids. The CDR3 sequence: CASSTQVGNIQYF. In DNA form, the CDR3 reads TGTGCCAGCAGTACACAGGTTGGAAACATTCAGTACTTC. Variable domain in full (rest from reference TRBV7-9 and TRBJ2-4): DTGVSQNPRHKITKRGQNVTFRCDPISEHNRLYWYRQTLGQGPEFLTYFQNEAQLEKSRLLSDRFSAERPKGSFSTLEIQRTEQGDSAMYLCASSTQVGNIQYFGAGTRLSVL.

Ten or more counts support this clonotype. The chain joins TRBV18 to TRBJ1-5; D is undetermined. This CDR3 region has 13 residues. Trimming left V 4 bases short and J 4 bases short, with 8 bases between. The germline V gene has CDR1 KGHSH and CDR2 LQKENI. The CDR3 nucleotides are TGTGCCAGCTCACGTTCGGGTAATCAGCCCCAGCATTTT. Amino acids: CASSRSGNQPQHF.

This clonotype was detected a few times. This CDR3 reads CASTNGLLNTEAFF. CDR3 bases: TGTGCCAGCACTAACGGACTGCTGAACACTGAAGCTTTCTTT. This chain joins TRBV27 and TRBJ1-1; D uncertain. Germline-derived CDR1 and CDR2 are MNHEY and SMNVEV (reference sequence). V lost 7 bases and J 0 bases, leaving 12 bases between the germline ends. The CDR3 is 14 residues long.

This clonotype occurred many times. Here the CDR3 reads CASSLFWTSGEAKNIQYF. The DNA of the CDR3 is TGTGCCAGCAGTTTATTTTGGACTAGCGGGGAAGCCAAAAACATTCAGTACTTC. The chain recombines TRBV27 with TRBJ2-4, with TRBD2 matching over 12 bases. The CDR3 is 18 residues long. V shed 1 base, J shed 0 bases, and the junction held 4 bases outside the gene matches. Germline assignment: CDR1 MNHEY and CDR2 SMNVEV (reference sequence).

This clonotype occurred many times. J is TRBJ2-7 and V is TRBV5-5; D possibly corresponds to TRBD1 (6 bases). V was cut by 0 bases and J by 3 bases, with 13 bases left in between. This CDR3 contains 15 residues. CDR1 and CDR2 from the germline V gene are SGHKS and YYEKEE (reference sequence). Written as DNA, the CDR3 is TGTGCCAGCAGCTTGGAAAGCCAGGGGCTCTACGAGCAGTACTTC. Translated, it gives CASSLESQGLYEQYF.

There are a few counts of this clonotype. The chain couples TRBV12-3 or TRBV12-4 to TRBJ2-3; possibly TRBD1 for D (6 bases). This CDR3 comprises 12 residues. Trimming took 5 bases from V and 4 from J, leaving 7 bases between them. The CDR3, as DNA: TGTGCCAGCAGTGAGGGGGCAGATACGCAGTATTTT. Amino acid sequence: CASSEGADTQYF.

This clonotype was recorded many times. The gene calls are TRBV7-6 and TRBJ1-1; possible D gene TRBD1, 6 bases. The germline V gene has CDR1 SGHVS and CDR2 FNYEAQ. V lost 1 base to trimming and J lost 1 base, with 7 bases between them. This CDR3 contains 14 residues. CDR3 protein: CASSLGQENTEAFF. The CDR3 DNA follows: TGTGCCAGCAGCTTAGGACAGGAGAACACTGAAGCTTTCTTT.

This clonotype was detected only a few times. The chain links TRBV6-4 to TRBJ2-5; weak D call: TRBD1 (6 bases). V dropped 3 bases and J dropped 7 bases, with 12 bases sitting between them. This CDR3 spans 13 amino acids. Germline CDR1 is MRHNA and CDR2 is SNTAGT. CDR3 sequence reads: CASSEGRGGTQYF. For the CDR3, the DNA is TGTGCCAGCAGTGAGGGCCGAGGGGGGACCCAGTACTTC.

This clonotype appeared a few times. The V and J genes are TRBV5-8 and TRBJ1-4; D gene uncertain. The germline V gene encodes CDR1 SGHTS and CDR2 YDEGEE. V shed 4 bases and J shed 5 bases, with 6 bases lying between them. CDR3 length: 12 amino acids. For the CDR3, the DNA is TGTGCCAGCAGCCATATAAATGAAAAACTGTTTTTT. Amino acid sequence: CASSHINEKLFF.

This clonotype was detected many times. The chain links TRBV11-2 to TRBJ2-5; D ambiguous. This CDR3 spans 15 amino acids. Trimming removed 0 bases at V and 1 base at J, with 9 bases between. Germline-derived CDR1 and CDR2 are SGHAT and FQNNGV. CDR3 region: CASSLDWSSQETQYF. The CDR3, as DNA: TGTGCCAGCAGCTTAGATTGGTCTAGCCAAGAGACCCAGTACTTC.

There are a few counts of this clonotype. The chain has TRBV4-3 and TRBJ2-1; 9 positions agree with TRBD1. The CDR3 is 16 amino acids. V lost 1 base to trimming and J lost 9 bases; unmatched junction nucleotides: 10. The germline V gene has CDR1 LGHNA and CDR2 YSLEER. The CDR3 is CASSQVWTGVSGEQFF. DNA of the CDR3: TGCGCCAGCAGCCAAGTTTGGACAGGGGTTTCGGGTGAGCAGTTCTTC.

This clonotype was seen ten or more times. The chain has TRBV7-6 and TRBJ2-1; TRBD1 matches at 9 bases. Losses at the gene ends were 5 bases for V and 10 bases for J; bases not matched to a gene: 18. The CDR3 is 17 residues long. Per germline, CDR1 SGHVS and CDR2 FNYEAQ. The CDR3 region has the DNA TGTGCCAGCAGCGTAAACAGGGGGCGCTGGTCCGTGAGGGAGCAGTTCTTC. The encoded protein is CASSVNRGRWSVREQFF.

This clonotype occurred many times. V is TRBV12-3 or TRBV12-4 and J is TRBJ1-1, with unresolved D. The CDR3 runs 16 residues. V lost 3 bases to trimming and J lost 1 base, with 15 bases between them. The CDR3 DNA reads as TGTGCCAGCAGTTTTGCCGGCAGGCCGCAGAACACTGAAGCTTTCTTT. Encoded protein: CASSFAGRPQNTEAFF.

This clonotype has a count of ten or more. The CDR3: CASSYIDRGVHGYTF. The CDR3 DNA reads TGTGCCAGCAGTTACATTGACAGGGGGGTACATGGCTACACCTTC. This sequence joins TRBV6-5 and TRBJ1-2; 9 bases fit TRBD1. V trimming: 2 bases; J trimming: 6 bases; junction bases outside the gene matches: 7. CDR1 and CDR2 (germline): MNHEY, SVGAGI. CDR3 size: 15 residues.